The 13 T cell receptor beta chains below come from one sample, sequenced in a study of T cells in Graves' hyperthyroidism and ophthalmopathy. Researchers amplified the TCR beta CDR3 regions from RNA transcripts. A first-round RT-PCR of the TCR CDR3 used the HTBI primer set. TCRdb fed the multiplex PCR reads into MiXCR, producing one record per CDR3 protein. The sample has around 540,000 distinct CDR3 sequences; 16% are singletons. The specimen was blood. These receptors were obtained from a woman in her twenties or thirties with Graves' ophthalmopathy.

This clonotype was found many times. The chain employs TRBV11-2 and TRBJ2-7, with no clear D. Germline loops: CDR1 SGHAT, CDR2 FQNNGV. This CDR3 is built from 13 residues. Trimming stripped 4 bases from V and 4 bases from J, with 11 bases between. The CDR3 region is CASSWSQDYEQYF. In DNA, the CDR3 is TGTGCCAGCAGCTGGAGCCAGGATTACGAGCAGTACTTC.

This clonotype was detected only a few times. The CDR3 loop is CASTAGVAGGRDEQYF. The DNA of the CDR3 is TGTGCCAGCACCGCAGGAGTAGCGGGAGGGCGTGACGAGCAGTACTTC. The J gene is TRBJ2-7, the V gene TRBV6-1, with 11 bases matching TRBD2. The V gene end was trimmed by 7 bases and the J gene end by 5 bases; junction bases not matched to a gene: 13. The germline gives CDR1 MNHNS, CDR2 SASEGT. This CDR3 region has 16 residues.

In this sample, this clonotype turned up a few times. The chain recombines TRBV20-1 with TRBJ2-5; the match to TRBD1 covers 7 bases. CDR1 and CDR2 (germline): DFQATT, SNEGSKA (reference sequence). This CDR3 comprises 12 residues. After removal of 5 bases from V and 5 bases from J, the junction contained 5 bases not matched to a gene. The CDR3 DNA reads TGCAGTGCTTACAGGGGCGGGGAGACCCAGTACTTC. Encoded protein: CSAYRGGETQYF.

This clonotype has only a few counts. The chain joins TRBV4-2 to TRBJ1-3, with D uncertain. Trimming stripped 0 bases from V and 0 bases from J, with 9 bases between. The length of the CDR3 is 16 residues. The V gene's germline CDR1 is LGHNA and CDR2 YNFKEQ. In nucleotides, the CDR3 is TGTGCCAGCAGCCAAGATCTCGGCAGCTCTGGAAACACCATATATTTT. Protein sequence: CASSQDLGSSGNTIYF.

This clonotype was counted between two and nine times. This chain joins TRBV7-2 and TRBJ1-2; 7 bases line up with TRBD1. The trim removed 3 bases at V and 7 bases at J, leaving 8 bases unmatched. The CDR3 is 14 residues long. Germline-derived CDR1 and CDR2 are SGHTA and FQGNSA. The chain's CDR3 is CASSLAGGEGGYTF. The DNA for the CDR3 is TGTGCCAGCAGCTTGGCAGGGGGGGAGGGTGGCTACACCTTC. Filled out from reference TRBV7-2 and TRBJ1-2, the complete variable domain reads GAGVSQSPSNKVTEKGKDVELRCDPISGHTALYWYRQSLGQGLEFLIYFQGNSAPDKSGLPSDRFSAERTGGSVSTLTIQRTQQEDSAVYLCASSLAGGEGGYTFGSGTRLTVV.

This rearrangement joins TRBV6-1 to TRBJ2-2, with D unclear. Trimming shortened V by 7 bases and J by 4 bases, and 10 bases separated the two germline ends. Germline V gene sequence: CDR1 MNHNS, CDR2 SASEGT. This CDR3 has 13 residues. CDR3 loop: CASISLATGELFF. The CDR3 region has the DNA TGTGCCAGCATCTCTTTGGCCACCGGGGAGCTGTTTTTT.

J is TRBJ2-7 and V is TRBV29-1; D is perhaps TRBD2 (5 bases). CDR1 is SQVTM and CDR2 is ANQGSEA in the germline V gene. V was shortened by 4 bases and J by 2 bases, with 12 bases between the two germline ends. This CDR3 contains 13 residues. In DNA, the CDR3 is TGCAGCGTTGCGCCCAGCGGAACCTACGAGCAGTACTTC. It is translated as CSVAPSGTYEQYF.

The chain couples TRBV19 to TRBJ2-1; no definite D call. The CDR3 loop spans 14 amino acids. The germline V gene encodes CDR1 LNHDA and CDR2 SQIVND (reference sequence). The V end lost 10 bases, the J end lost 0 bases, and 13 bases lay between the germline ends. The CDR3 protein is CATTPAGSYNEQFF. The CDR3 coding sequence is TGTGCCACCACCCCAGCCGGCTCCTACAATGAGCAGTTCTTC.

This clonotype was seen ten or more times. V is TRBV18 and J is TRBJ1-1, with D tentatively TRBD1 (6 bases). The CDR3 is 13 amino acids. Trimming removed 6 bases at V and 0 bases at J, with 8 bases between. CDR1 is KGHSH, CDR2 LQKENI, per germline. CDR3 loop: CASSRTVNTEAFF. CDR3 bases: TGTGCCAGCTCTCGGACAGTGAACACTGAAGCTTTCTTT. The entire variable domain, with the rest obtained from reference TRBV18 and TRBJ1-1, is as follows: NAGVMQNPRHLVRRRGQEARLRCSPMKGHSHVYWYRQLPEEGLKFMVYLQKENIIDESGMPKERFSAEFPKEGPSILRIQQVVRGDSAAYFCASSRTVNTEAFFGQGTRLTVV.

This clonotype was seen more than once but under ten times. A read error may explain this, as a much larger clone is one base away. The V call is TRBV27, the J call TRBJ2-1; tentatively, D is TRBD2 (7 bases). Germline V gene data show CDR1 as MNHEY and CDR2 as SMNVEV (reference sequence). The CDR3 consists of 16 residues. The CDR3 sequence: CVSSLGGAISYNEQFF. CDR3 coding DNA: TGTGTCAGCAGTTTGGGGGGGGCAATCTCCTACAATGAGCAGTTCTTC.

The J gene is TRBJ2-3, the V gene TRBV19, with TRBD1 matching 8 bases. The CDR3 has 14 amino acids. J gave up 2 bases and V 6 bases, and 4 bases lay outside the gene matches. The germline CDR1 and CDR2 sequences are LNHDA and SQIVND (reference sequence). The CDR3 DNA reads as TGTGCCAGTAGAGGACAGGGTTTCACAGATACGCAGTATTTT. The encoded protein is CASRGQGFTDTQYF.

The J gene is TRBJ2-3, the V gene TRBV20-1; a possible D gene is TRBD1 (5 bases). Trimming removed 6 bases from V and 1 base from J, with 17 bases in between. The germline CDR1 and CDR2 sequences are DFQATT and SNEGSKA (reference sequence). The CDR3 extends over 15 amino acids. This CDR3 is CSALPGDRGTDTQYF. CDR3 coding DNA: TGCAGTGCGCTGCCCGGCGACAGAGGCACAGATACGCAGTATTTT.

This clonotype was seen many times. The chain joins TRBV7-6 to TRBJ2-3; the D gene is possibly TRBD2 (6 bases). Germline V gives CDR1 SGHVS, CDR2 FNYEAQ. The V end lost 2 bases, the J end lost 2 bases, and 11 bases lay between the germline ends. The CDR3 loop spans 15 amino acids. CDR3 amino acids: CASSLPAGHTDTQYF. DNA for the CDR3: TGTGCCAGCAGCTTACCTGCGGGGCACACAGATACGCAGTATTTT.